This T cell receptor (beta chain) was sequenced for a study of ipilimumab plus nivolumab after autologous stem cell transplantation. The CDR3 totals 15 residues. Trimming left V 0 bases short and J 4 bases short, with 13 bases between. CDR1 is SGHKS and CDR2 is YYEKEE in the germline V gene (reference sequence). Sequencing was performed with immunoSEQ multiplex PCR; in TCRdb, only in-frame clones are kept and a portion is missing. Of over 75,000 clones in the sample, under 85% are singletons; the top ten hold around 2%. The sample consisted of PBMCs, taken in a trial of ipilimumab plus nivolumab as post-transplant consolidation. The TCR originated in a male donor with diffuse large B-cell lymphoma. J is TRBJ1-1 and V is TRBV5-5; the D is unclear. CDR3 loop: CASSLVGGLGTEAFF. The CDR3 DNA is TGTGCCAGCAGCTTGGTAGGTGGCCTAGGCACTGAAGCTTTCTTT.